The 9 T cell receptor beta chains below all came from one sample that was sequenced in a study of T cells in Graves' hyperthyroidism and ophthalmopathy. RNA transcripts provided the source from which TCR beta CDR3 regions were amplified. The HTBI primer set drove a first-round RT-PCR of the TCR CDR3. TCRdb ran MiXCR on the multiplex PCR reads and lists one entry per CDR3 protein. This table holds roughly 260,000 distinct CDR3 sequences, about 14% found once. Sequencing was done on a sample of blood. The receptors originated from a woman in her thirties or forties with Graves' hyperthyroidism that later progressed to Graves' ophthalmopathy.

This clonotype has ten or more counts. The chain employs TRBV19 and TRBJ1-2; TRBD1 aligns across 8 bases. CDR3 length: 12 residues. V trimming: 9 bases; J trimming: 4 bases; junction bases outside the gene matches: 4. CDR1 is LNHDA, CDR2 SQIVND, per germline (reference sequence). In nucleotides, the CDR3 is TGTGCCAGCAGTGACAGGGGCTATGGCTACACCTTC. Amino acids: CASSDRGYGYTF.

This clonotype was observed many times. The chain is built from TRBV12-3 or TRBV12-4 and TRBJ2-2; D is perhaps TRBD1 or TRBD2 (5 bases each). Trimming took off 6 bases at V and 6 bases at J, with 17 bases between the two ends. The CDR3 is 15 amino acids. CDR3 DNA sequence: TGTGCCAGCAGCCCGGGACCCCTATCTGCCGGGGAGCTGTTTTTT. This encodes CASSPGPLSAGELFF.

This clonotype was observed many times. The chain recombines TRBV27 with TRBJ2-5; the match to TRBD2 covers 8 bases. J gave up 11 bases and V 4 bases, and 6 bases lay outside the gene matches. The CDR3 has 12 residues. CDR1 is MNHEY and CDR2 is SMNVEV in the germline V gene (reference sequence). The CDR3 is CASSSRTSKQYF. The CDR3 coding sequence is TGTGCCAGCAGTTCGAGGACTAGCAAACAGTACTTC.

The chain couples TRBV7-9 to TRBJ1-4; TRBD1 might be the D (6 bases). This CDR3 is built from 15 residues. V lost 1 base, J lost 8 bases, and 14 bases lay in between. The germline CDR1 and CDR2 sequences are SEHNR and FQNEAQ (reference sequence). The chain's CDR3 is CASSLEFAGVEKLFF. As DNA, the CDR3 is TGTGCCAGCAGCTTAGAATTTGCAGGGGTGGAAAAACTGTTTTTT.

This clonotype showed up many times. This rearrangement joins TRBV7-9 to TRBJ2-5; 8 nucleotides match TRBD1. V lost 5 bases to trimming and J lost 2 bases; unmatched junction nucleotides: 10. CDR1 and CDR2 (germline): SEHNR, FQNEAQ (reference sequence). This CDR3 has 16 residues. CDR3 sequence: CASSPPPQGEQETQYF. In nucleotides, the CDR3 is TGTGCCAGCAGCCCCCCCCCACAGGGGGAGCAAGAGACCCAGTACTTC.

This clonotype was seen at least ten times. V usage is TRBV12-3 or TRBV12-4 and J usage is TRBJ1-5; D is unclear. The CDR3 is made up of 14 amino acids. Trimming took off 3 bases at V and 2 bases at J, with 8 bases between the two ends. This chain's CDR3 is CASSFGLGNQPQHF. In DNA form, the CDR3 reads TGTGCCAGCAGTTTTGGTTTGGGCAATCAGCCCCAGCATTTT.

At least ten counts were recorded for this clonotype. This rearrangement joins TRBV6-1 to TRBJ2-1; 11 nucleotides align to TRBD2. This CDR3 has 16 residues. Per the germline V gene, CDR1 is MNHNS and CDR2 is SASEGT. Unmatched junction bases numbered 7, after V lost 6 bases and J lost 3 bases. This chain's CDR3 is CASRAGGTSGYNEQFF. As DNA, the CDR3 is TGTGCCAGCAGAGCAGGAGGGACTAGCGGCTACAATGAGCAGTTCTTC.

This clonotype came up many times. The J gene is TRBJ2-1, the V gene TRBV3-1, with D possibly matching TRBD2 (5 bases). Per the germline V gene, CDR1 is LGHDT and CDR2 is YNNKEL (reference sequence). The CDR3 consists of 15 residues. Trimming cost V 4 bases and J 5 bases, with 15 bases left between them. CDR3 coding DNA: TGTGCCAGCAGCCTTCAGGACTCAGACCACAATGAGCAGTTCTTC. This translates into CASSLQDSDHNEQFF.

The chain employs TRBV2 and TRBJ2-5; 8 bases line up with TRBD2. V lost 6 bases and J lost 2; bases outside the gene matches: 5. CDR3 size: 14 residues. Germline CDR1 reads SNHLY; CDR2 reads FYNNEI. The CDR3 loop is CASSPGLAQETQYF. CDR3 bases: TGTGCCAGCAGCCCCGGACTAGCTCAAGAGACCCAGTACTTC.